Described below is a single TCR beta chain sequence and its context. The antigen is undetermined. This record belongs to a study of T cells after yellow fever vaccination. Study-wide points: In post-booster samples, most primary-vaccination clones reappeared (about 97% CD4, over 70% CD8). Some clonotypes were seen in both the CD4 and the CD8 compartments. These made up a small share and likely arose from convergent recombination. FACS-sorted repertoires might harbor abundant contaminating clonotypes from the bulk population.

The study made its TCR cDNA through 5'RACE template switching. That step introduced a universal primer site along with UMIs. Each CDR3 protein gets one entry after TCRdb re-called the 5' RACE reads with MiXCR. The table lists more than 95,000 distinct CDR3 sequences, nearly 15% of them singletons, with around 46% in the top ten. Germline CDR1 and CDR2: SGDLS and YYNGEE. The CDR3 extends over 16 amino acids. The trim removed 4 bases at V and 5 bases at J, leaving 13 bases unmatched. The sequenced sample was CD8+ T cells sorted from PBMCs, obtained 5 days after the yellow fever booster vaccination. The rearrangement links TRBV9 to TRBJ2-5, with 8 positions matching TRBD2. This receptor was taken from a man younger than 30 who received the YFV17D yellow fever vaccine. CDR3 in DNA: TGTGCCAGCAGCCCGAGAGGACGGGGACTAGATGAGACCCAGTACTTC. It encodes CASSPRGRGLDETQYF.